These T cell receptor beta chains were read from a single sample in a study of glioma-infiltrating T cells after dendritic cell vaccination. Method: immunoSEQ multiplex PCR; TCRdb's copy keeps in-frame clones and lacks some. The sample lists approximately 90,000 clones, 70% to 90% seen once, with 2.5% to 3% in the top ten. Sequences were derived from blood, sampled before dendritic cell vaccination. The receptors here all came from a human donor with glioblastoma. Both conserved end residues are part of each CDR3. Each record gives: V gene, J gene, clone size, D gene, CDR3 protein, CDR3 DNA. The D gene is left open where the match is weak. Part of the rows lack a size; the others show once, few, many or a class for expanded clones.

>TRBV29-1|TRBJ1-4|-|-
CSVEEWTDQKLFF
TGCAGCGTTGAAGAATGGACAGACCAAAAACTGTTTTTT
>TRBV11-3|TRBJ2-7|-|TRBD2
CASSPGTSGRSYEQYF
TGTGCCAGCAGCCCAGGGACTAGCGGGAGGTCCTACGAGCAGTACTTC
>TRBV7-3|TRBJ2-1|-|TRBD1
CASSLTRQGEQFF
TGTGCCAGCAGCTTAACGCGACAGGGGGAGCAGTTCTTC
>TRBV4-3|TRBJ1-3|once|-
CASSPGHGNTIYF
TGCGCCAGCAGCCCGGGACATGGAAACACCATATATTTT
>TRBV6-1|TRBJ1-1|-|-
CASRPTENTEAFF
TGTGCCAGCAGGCCCACAGAGAACACTGAAGCTTTCTTT
>TRBV7-9|TRBJ2-1|-|-
CAIPGGSSYNEQFF
TGTGCCATCCCGGGTGGGAGCTCCTACAATGAGCAGTTCTTC
>TRBV2|TRBJ1-1|once|-
CASSEEGRGVTEAFF
TGTGCCAGCAGTGAAGAAGGTCGGGGGGTCACTGAAGCTTTCTTT
>TRBV18|TRBJ1-2|-|-
CASSLAEGNYGYTF
TGTGCCAGCTCACTCGCGGAGGGGAACTATGGCTACACCTTC
>TRBV29-1|TRBJ2-3|-|TRBD1
CSVKRTGGSTDTQYF
TGCAGCGTCAAAAGGACAGGGGGCAGCACAGATACGCAGTATTTT
>TRBV2|TRBJ2-3|-|TRBD1
CASSGQGGADTQYF
TGTGCCAGCAGTGGACAGGGTGGGGCAGATACGCAGTATTTT
>TRBV11-3|TRBJ2-2|few|-
CASSRGLVGELFF
TGTGCCAGCAGCCGGGGGTTGGTCGGGGAGCTGTTTTTT
>TRBV15|TRBJ1-3|few|-
CATSRDVSSGNTIYF
TGTGCCACCAGCAGAGATGTGAGCTCTGGAAACACCATATATTTT
>TRBV4-2|TRBJ2-7|-|TRBD1
CASSQDLDRVGKGQYF
TGTGCCAGCAGCCAAGATTTGGACAGGGTGGGTAAAGGGCAGTACTTC
>TRBV29-1|TRBJ2-7|-|TRBD1
CSVVGQGSYEQYF
TGCAGCGTTGTCGGACAGGGCTCCTACGAGCAGTACTTC
>TRBV29-1|TRBJ2-7|-|-
CSVDYGDEQYF
TGCAGCGTTGATTACGGGGACGAGCAGTACTTC
>TRBV9|TRBJ2-7|-|TRBD2
CASSLLTGGRHSREQYF
TGTGCCAGCAGCCTCCTTACGGGCGGGAGACACTCTCGAGAGCAGTACTTC
>TRBV6-5|TRBJ2-7|-|TRBD1
CASSYGGGQGYYEQYF
TGTGCCAGCAGTTATGGTGGGGGACAGGGATACTACGAGCAGTACTTC
>TRBV7-9|TRBJ2-5|-|-
CASSLWSSVWETQYF
TGTGCCAGCAGCTTATGGTCATCAGTCTGGGAGACCCAGTACTTC
>TRBV19|TRBJ2-7|-|-
CASTPHEYLGEVHEQYF
TGTGCCAGTACCCCCCACGAGTATTTAGGCGAGGTCCACGAGCAGTACTTC
>TRBV7-6|TRBJ2-7|-|TRBD1
CASSLGQGTGGEQYF
TGTGCCAGCAGCTTAGGGCAAGGGACAGGTGGCGAGCAGTACTTC
>TRBV2|TRBJ2-1|-|TRBD2
CASSGGTSGPSSYNEQFF
TGTGCCAGCAGTGGGGGGACTAGCGGGCCCAGCTCCTACAATGAGCAGTTCTTC
>TRBV7-8|TRBJ2-3|-|TRBD2
CASSLVGGGITDTQYF
TGTGCCAGCAGCTTAGTTGGGGGAGGGATCACAGATACGCAGTATTTT
>TRBV5-1|TRBJ1-1|-|-
CASSFGLSSPEAFF
TGCGCCAGCAGCTTTGGCCTTTCATCCCCTGAAGCTTTCTTT
>TRBV7-2|TRBJ1-1|-|TRBD1
CASSLDATGGNEAFF
TGTGCCAGCAGCTTAGACGCGACAGGGGGGAATGAAGCTTTCTTT
>TRBV18|TRBJ2-5|-|-
CASSPGGSAETQYF
TGTGCCAGCTCACCTGGGGGGTCAGCGGAGACCCAGTACTTC
>TRBV19|TRBJ2-7|-|TRBD1
CASSIQGQGRYEQYF
TGTGCCAGTAGTATCCAGGGACAGGGGAGGTACGAGCAGTACTTC
>TRBV7-7|TRBJ2-1|-|TRBD2
CASNRTSGGAEDEQFF
TGTGCCAGCAACCGGACTAGCGGGGGAGCAGAGGATGAGCAGTTCTTC
>TRBV7-2|TRBJ1-3|-|-
CASSLDLGSGNTIYF
TGTGCCAGCAGCTTAGATCTCGGCTCTGGAAACACCATATATTTT
>TRBV10-1|TRBJ1-2|-|TRBD1
CASSESTGDYGYTF
TGCGCCAGCAGTGAGTCGACAGGGGACTATGGCTACACCTTC
>TRBV5-1|TRBJ2-7|-|TRBD1
CASSLGQGMGEQYF
TGCGCCAGCAGCTTGGGACAGGGAATGGGAGAGCAGTACTTC
>TRBV27|TRBJ1-6|few|-
CASSFERGYNSPLHF
TGTGCCAGCAGTTTTGAAAGGGGGTATAATTCACCCCTCCACTTT
>TRBV7-8|TRBJ2-7|-|-
CASSPHGGRVNEQYF
TGTGCCAGCAGCCCCCACGGGGGGCGGGTTAACGAGCAGTACTTC
>TRBV5-1|TRBJ2-2|-|TRBD2
CASSLIPGLAGRNTGELFF
TGCGCCAGCAGCTTGATACCGGGACTAGCGGGGCGGAACACCGGGGAGCTGTTTTTT
>TRBV9|TRBJ2-7|-|TRBD2
CASSVRLAGVEEQYF
TGTGCCAGCAGCGTGAGACTAGCGGGAGTGGAAGAGCAGTACTTC
>TRBV5-1|TRBJ2-5|-|-
CASSRGRGTQETQYF
TGCGCCAGCAGCCGAGGTCGGGGAACCCAAGAGACCCAGTACTTC
>TRBV5-6|TRBJ2-1|-|TRBD1
CASSLRQGTINEQFF
TGTGCCAGCAGCTTAAGACAGGGGACAATCAATGAGCAGTTCTTC
>TRBV6-5|TRBJ2-1|-|-
CASSFRGLWNEQFF
TGTGCCAGCAGTTTCCGTGGGCTGTGGAATGAGCAGTTCTTC
>TRBV27|TRBJ1-6|few|-
CASSLKGASSYNSPLHF
TGTGCCAGCAGTTTGAAAGGGGCTAGCTCCTATAATTCACCCCTCCACTTT
>TRBV7-2|TRBJ2-7|-|-
CASSLMGRYEQYF
TGTGCCAGCAGCTTAATGGGGAGGTACGAGCAGTACTTC
>TRBV5-4|TRBJ1-2|-|-
CASSHPQGQNYGYTF
TGTGCCAGCAGCCACCCGCAGGGGCAGAACTATGGCTACACCTTC
>TRBV18|TRBJ2-2|once|-
CASSTTLRGDTGELFF
TGTGCCAGCTCAACTACCCTCAGGGGGGACACCGGGGAGCTGTTTTTT
>TRBV12-1|TRBJ2-7|-|-
CASTSRTSRTTFTYEQYF
TGTGCCAGCACCTCTAGGACTAGCCGGACTACCTTCACCTACGAGCAGTACTTC
>TRBV19|TRBJ1-5|-|TRBD1
CASRPWDRDNQPQHF
TGTGCCAGTAGACCCTGGGACAGGGACAATCAGCCCCAGCATTTT
>TRBV5-1|TRBJ2-1|-|TRBD1
CASSLGRDSLYNEQFF
TGCGCCAGCAGCTTGGGCCGGGACAGCCTCTACAATGAGCAGTTCTTC
>TRBV4-1|TRBJ2-7|once|TRBD1
CASSLSPGTASSFYEQYF
TGCGCCAGCAGCCTAAGCCCCGGGACAGCCTCGTCATTCTACGAGCAGTACTTC
>TRBV25-1|TRBJ1-2|-|-
CASRRDIDGYTF
TGTGCCAGCAGACGGGACATTGATGGCTACACCTTC
>TRBV6-6|TRBJ2-1|-|-
CASSYKGNNEQFF
TGTGCCAGCAGTTATAAGGGGAACAATGAGCAGTTCTTC
>TRBV9|TRBJ2-3|few|-
CASSVGPAETDTQYF
TGTGCCAGCAGCGTAGGCCCAGCGGAAACAGATACGCAGTATTTT
>TRBV7-9|TRBJ1-6|few|TRBD1
CAGTGTVNSPLHF
TGTGCCGGTACGGGGACAGTTAATTCACCCCTCCACTTT